This T cell receptor (beta chain) comes out of a study of PD-L1 blockade in urothelial cancer. On the study more broadly: Atezolizumab (1,200 mg intravenously every 3 weeks) began in about 2014 for patients. Males with bladder-origin urothelial cancer constituted about 85% of the 29 patients. Blood gave a median approximately 130,000 T cells.

Some clones are missing from TCRdb's copy, which holds only in-frame ones; the method was immunoSEQ multiplex PCR. The table includes 25,000 to 30,000 clones, about 90% detected once. The CDR3 is 15 residues long. Trimming cost V 6 bases and J 1 base, with 15 bases left between them. Germline V lookup: CDR1 WNHNN, CDR2 SYGVQD (reference sequence). This receptor was obtained from a man aged 45-65 years with urothelial cancer. The specimen comprised PBMCs, sampled around atezolizumab (anti-PD-L1) treatment. The chain is built from TRBV10-1 and TRBJ1-2; D uncertain. The CDR3 is CASSPRGLLNYGYTF. DNA of the CDR3: TGCGCCAGCAGCCCCCGAGGCCTGCTTAACTATGGCTACACCTTC.